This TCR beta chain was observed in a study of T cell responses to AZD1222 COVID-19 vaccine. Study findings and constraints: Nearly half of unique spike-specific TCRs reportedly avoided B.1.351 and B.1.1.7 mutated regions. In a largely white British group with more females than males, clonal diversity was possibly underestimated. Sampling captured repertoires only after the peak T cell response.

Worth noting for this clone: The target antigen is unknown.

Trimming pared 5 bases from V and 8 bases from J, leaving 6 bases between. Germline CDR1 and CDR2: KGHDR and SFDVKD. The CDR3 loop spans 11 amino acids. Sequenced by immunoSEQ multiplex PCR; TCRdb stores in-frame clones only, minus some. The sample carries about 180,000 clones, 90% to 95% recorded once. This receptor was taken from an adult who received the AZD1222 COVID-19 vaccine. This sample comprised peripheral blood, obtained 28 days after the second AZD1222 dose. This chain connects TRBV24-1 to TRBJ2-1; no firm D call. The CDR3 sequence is CATSGSYEQFF. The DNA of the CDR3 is TGTGCCACCAGTGGGTCCTATGAGCAGTTCTTC.